The 26 T cell receptor beta chains in this list originate from one sample, sequenced in a study of T cells in localized non-small cell lung cancer. Profiling relied on immunoSEQ multiplex PCR, and the TCRdb table lists in-frame clones only, not all of them. In the table there are around 140,000 clones, 89% of which are singletons. Sequences were derived from peripheral blood, sampled before any cancer treatment. The origin of the receptors is a female donor older than 55 with stage I lung adenocarcinoma.

The chain employs TRBV7-9 and TRBJ1-5, with D hard to call. CDR3 length: 16 residues. Trimming left V 1 base short and J 2 bases short, with 12 bases between. CDR1 and CDR2 (germline): SEHNR, FQNEAQ (reference sequence). The CDR3 DNA follows: TGTGCCAGCAGCTTAGTGGCAGTCGGAGGCAATCAGCCCCAGCATTTT. Amino acid sequence: CASSLVAVGGNQPQHF.

This chain joins TRBV27 and TRBJ2-5; TRBD2 agrees at 7 bases. The V and J ends lost 6 bases and 7 bases, in that order; junction bases with no gene match: 14. The CDR3 covers 15 residues. Germline V gives CDR1 MNHEY, CDR2 SMNVEV (reference sequence). This CDR3 is CASSPVRTSSTTQYF. DNA of the CDR3: TGTGCCAGCAGCCCCGTAAGGACTAGTAGTACGACCCAGTACTTC.

This clone was observed a few times. The chain employs TRBV2 and TRBJ1-2; the D is unclear. Germline values: CDR1 SNHLY, CDR2 FYNNEI. The CDR3 totals 13 residues. V lost 6 bases, J lost 8 bases, and 16 bases lay in between. DNA for the CDR3: TGTGCCAGCAGACTCGCTTCTACAGTAGGCTACACCTTC. It yields the protein CASRLASTVGYTF.

The rearrangement links TRBV7-9 to TRBJ2-7, with unresolved D. V gave up 4 bases and J gave up 3 bases, with 7 bases separating them. The CDR3 runs 12 residues. Germline lookup yields CDR1 SEHNR and CDR2 FQNEAQ (reference sequence). The CDR3 spells CASSSEFYEQYF. For the CDR3, the DNA is TGTGCCAGCAGCTCCGAATTCTACGAGCAGTACTTC.

This sequence joins TRBV27 and TRBJ1-2; the match to TRBD1 covers 7 bases. CDR3 size: 14 residues. Germline CDR1 reads MNHEY; CDR2 reads SMNVEV (reference sequence). With 9 bases clipped from V and 6 bases from J, the junction kept 13 bases outside the gene matches. This CDR3 reads CASWGATGFNGYTF. The CDR3 region has the DNA TGTGCCAGTTGGGGGGCGACAGGGTTTAATGGCTACACCTTC.

This clone has more than one count but fewer than ten. The rearrangement links TRBV28 to TRBJ2-7, with TRBD2 identical over 8 bases. The CDR3 covers 17 residues. From germline, CDR1 is MDHEN and CDR2 SYDVKM. The trim removed 6 bases at V and 3 bases at J, leaving 16 bases unmatched. The CDR3 nucleotides are TGTGCCAGCAGGTACCATGGACTAGCCGGGACCGACTACGAGCAGTACTTC. Its translation is CASRYHGLAGTDYEQYF.

The count of this clone is one. The chain uses TRBV10-3 and TRBJ1-6, with D tentatively TRBD1 (5 bases). Germline CDR1 and CDR2: ENHRY and SYGVKD. Deletions cut 6 bases from V and 7 bases from J, with 13 bases between. The CDR3 loop spans 14 amino acids. The CDR3 region is CAISGGGWNSPLHF. The DNA for the CDR3 is TGTGCCATCAGCGGGGGTGGGTGGAATTCACCCCTCCACTTT.

The CDR3 nucleotides read TGTGCCAGCAGCCCCGGCTACTCTCGGACCCAACAAGAGACCCAGTACTTC. Protein sequence: CASSPGYSRTQQETQYF. The chain is built from TRBV5-4 and TRBJ2-5; no firm D call. The CDR3 runs 17 residues. The germline CDR1 and CDR2 sequences are SGHNT and YYREEE (reference sequence). The V end lost 4 bases, the J end lost 2 bases, and 21 bases lay between the germline ends.

The chain employs TRBV27 and TRBJ2-7; 9 bases line up with TRBD1. The length of the CDR3 is 14 residues. Germline V CDR1 and CDR2: MNHEY, SMNVEV (reference sequence). V was clipped by 1 base and J by 5 bases; unmatched bases: 3. CDR3 protein: CASSLLGQGDEQYF. The CDR3, as DNA: TGTGCCAGCAGTTTATTGGGACAGGGCGACGAGCAGTACTTC.

The chain recombines TRBV7-2 with TRBJ2-6, with D possibly TRBD1 on 6 matching bases. Trimming took 5 bases from V and 2 from J, leaving 22 bases between them. The CDR3 has 19 residues. Germline V gene lookup returns CDR1 SGHTA and CDR2 FQGNSA. The CDR3 loop reads CASSPSWGQLSTGANVLTF. CDR3 bases: TGTGCCAGCAGCCCTTCGTGGGGGCAGTTAAGTACTGGGGCCAACGTCCTGACTTTC.

Judged by abundance, this clone is medium-sized. The V and J genes are TRBV21-1 and TRBJ2-7; the table's TRBD1 call for D was not verified on the DNA. TRBV21-1 is a listed pseudogene. The CDR3 length is 16 residues. This CDR3 reads CASSADPGTGSYEQYF. The DNA for the CDR3 is TGTGCCAGCAGCGCGGACCCGGGGACAGGGAGCTACGAGCAGTACTTC.

The genes are TRBV30 and TRBJ2-1; 10 bases line up with TRBD2. Unmatched junction bases numbered 15, after V lost 1 base and J lost 0 bases. The CDR3 runs 20 residues. The germline CDR1 and CDR2 sequences are GTSNPN and SVGIG (reference sequence). CDR3 sequence (DNA): TGTGCCTGGAGTGCGGGGGGGCTAGCGGGAGTGGCAAGCTCCTACAATGAGCAGTTCTTC. The encoded protein is CAWSAGGLAGVASSYNEQFF.

In nucleotides, the CDR3 is TGCAGCGTTGGAGCGGGAGAGTCTTACGAGCAGTACTTC. Its translation: CSVGAGESYEQYF. This chain joins TRBV29-1 and TRBJ2-7; 8 positions match TRBD2. Germline assignment: CDR1 SQVTM and CDR2 ANQGSEA. This CDR3 is built from 13 residues. The junction had 6 bases not matched to a gene; V was cut back by 4 bases and J by 4 bases.

The table lists this clone with a count of one. This chain links TRBV6-5 with TRBJ2-4; TRBD1 aligns across 7 bases. From germline, CDR1 is MNHEY and CDR2 SVGAGI. Unmatched junction bases numbered 6, after V lost 4 bases and J lost 3 bases. The CDR3 consists of 15 residues. CDR3 residues: CASSFLGDSKNIQYF. DNA of the CDR3: TGTGCCAGCAGTTTCCTGGGGGACAGCAAAAACATTCAGTACTTC.

This chain links TRBV5-3 with TRBJ2-6; 7 bases map to TRBD1. TRBV5-3 carries the ORF label, with uncertain function. V lost 4 bases and J lost 1; bases outside the gene matches: 5. CDR3 size: 16 residues. CDR3 sequence (DNA): TGTGCCAGAAGCCCGACAGGGTGGTCTGGGGCCAACGTCCTGACTTTC. This sequence encodes CARSPTGWSGANVLTF.

This chain links TRBV28 with TRBJ1-2; D remains ambiguous. Trimming shortened V by 5 bases and J by 3 bases, and 19 bases separated the two germline ends. The CDR3 runs 16 residues. Per the germline V gene, CDR1 is MDHEN and CDR2 is SYDVKM. CDR3 nucleotides: TGTGCCAGCAGTGATCTAGAGTCGATGGTTGACTATGGCTACACCTTC. Translating gives CASSDLESMVDYGYTF.

In its sample, this clone was seen a few times. This chain joins TRBV11-2 and TRBJ2-1; D tentatively reads TRBD1 or TRBD2 (6 bases each). Trimming pared 5 bases from V and 6 bases from J, leaving 14 bases between. The CDR3 has 14 amino acids. Germline loops: CDR1 SGHAT, CDR2 FQNNGV. This CDR3 is CASSIRTAGNEQFF. DNA for the CDR3: TGTGCCAGCAGCATACGGACAGCGGGCAATGAGCAGTTCTTC.

The chain links TRBV6-5 to TRBJ2-1, with D tentatively TRBD2 (5 bases). The V gene lost 1 base and the J gene lost 6 bases, with 10 bases spanning the gap. Germline loops: CDR1 MNHEY, CDR2 SVGAGI. The CDR3 covers 14 residues. The CDR3 is CASSYLVGGNEQFF. In DNA, the CDR3 is TGTGCCAGCAGTTACTTGGTTGGAGGCAATGAGCAGTTCTTC.

The rearrangement joins TRBV7-9 to TRBJ2-2; D is ambiguous. The CDR3 consists of 11 residues. Germline CDR1 SEHNR, CDR2 FQNEAQ (reference sequence). V dropped 10 bases and J dropped 6 bases, with 9 bases sitting between them. The CDR3 spells CANPVAGELFF. As DNA, the CDR3 is TGTGCCAACCCCGTGGCCGGGGAGCTGTTTTTT.

The gene calls are TRBV2 and TRBJ1-1; the D is unclear. Germline CDR1 is SNHLY and CDR2 is FYNNEI. V was pared by 0 bases and J by 7 bases, with 12 bases between. There are 14 residues in the CDR3. The CDR3 DNA reads TGTGCCAGCAGTGAAGCGCAATCGGGCGGTGAAGCTTTCTTT. Protein sequence: CASSEAQSGGEAFF.

The rearrangement joins TRBV5-1 to TRBJ2-5; possible D gene TRBD1, 6 bases. V was trimmed by 9 bases and J by 1 base, leaving 16 bases between them. The CDR3 has 14 residues. Per germline, CDR1 SGHRS and CDR2 YFSETQ. CDR3: CATAQGSGQETQYF. DNA for the CDR3: TGCGCCACCGCACAGGGTTCGGGCCAAGAGACCCAGTACTTC.

The CDR3 DNA follows: TGTGCCAGCAGTTACGCCTCAGCGGAGCAAGAGACCCAGTACTTC. This encodes CASSYASAEQETQYF. V and J are TRBV28 and TRBJ2-5, with D tentatively TRBD2 (5 bases). Germline values: CDR1 MDHEN, CDR2 SYDVKM. The CDR3 covers 15 residues. V was trimmed by 4 bases and J by 2 bases, leaving 14 bases between them.

This clone has just a few counts. The same CDR3 arises from other DNA sequences in this sample as well. This chain joins TRBV10-1 and TRBJ2-3; D call uncertain. The V gene lost 0 bases and the J gene lost 6 bases, with 4 bases spanning the gap. This CDR3 has 12 residues. The germline V gene encodes CDR1 WNHNN and CDR2 SYGVQD (reference sequence). Here the CDR3 DNA reads TGCGCCAGCAGTGAGTCTGTCGATACGCAGTATTTT. This gives the protein CASSESVDTQYF.

V usage is TRBV10-2 and J usage is TRBJ2-7; 9 positions match TRBD2. Germline V gene sequence: CDR1 WSHSY, CDR2 SAAADI. There are 14 residues in the CDR3. The trim removed 4 bases at V and 4 bases at J, leaving 5 bases unmatched. The CDR3 loop reads CASSALREGYEQYF. In nucleotides, the CDR3 is TGCGCCAGCAGTGCGTTGCGGGAGGGGTACGAGCAGTACTTC.

This clone was detected once. The chain uses TRBV5-4 and TRBJ1-2; D gene unclear. The V end was cut by 0 bases, the J end by 1 base, with 10 bases between. CDR1 SGHNT and CDR2 YYREEE come from the germline V gene (reference sequence). The CDR3 is 15 amino acids. CDR3 nucleotide sequence: TGTGCCAGCAGCTTGGGAGGCCCGTTTAACTATGGCTACACCTTC. Its translation: CASSLGGPFNYGYTF.

J is TRBJ1-5 and V is TRBV6-1, with D perhaps matching TRBD1 (5 bases). The ends were cut back, 6 bases at V and 0 bases at J, with 12 bases in the middle. Germline CDR1 reads MNHNS; CDR2 reads SASEGT. This CDR3 spans 15 amino acids. In nucleotides, the CDR3 is TGTGCCAGCAGGAAAGGAGGGACTAGCAATCAGCCCCAGCATTTT. Protein product: CASRKGGTSNQPQHF.